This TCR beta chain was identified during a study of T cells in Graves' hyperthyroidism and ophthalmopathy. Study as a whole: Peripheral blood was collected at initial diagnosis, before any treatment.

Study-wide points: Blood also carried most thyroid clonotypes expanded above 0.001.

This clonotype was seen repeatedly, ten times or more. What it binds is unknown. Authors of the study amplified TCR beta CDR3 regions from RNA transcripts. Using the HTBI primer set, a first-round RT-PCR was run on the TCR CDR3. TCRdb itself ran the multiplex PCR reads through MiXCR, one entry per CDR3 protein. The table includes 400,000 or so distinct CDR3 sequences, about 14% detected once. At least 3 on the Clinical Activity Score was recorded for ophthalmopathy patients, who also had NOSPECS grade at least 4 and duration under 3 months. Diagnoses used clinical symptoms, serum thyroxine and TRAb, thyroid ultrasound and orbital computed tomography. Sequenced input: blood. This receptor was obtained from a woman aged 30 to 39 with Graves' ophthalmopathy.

The DNA of the CDR3 is TGTGCCAGCAGTCCCCTAGCGGGTAACCCGAAAGCCAAAAACATTCAGTACTTC. Its translation is CASSPLAGNPKAKNIQYF. The chain uses TRBV6-2 or TRBV6-3 and TRBJ2-4; 8 nucleotides agree with TRBD2. Germline values: CDR1 MNHEY, CDR2 SVGEGT. J lost 0 bases, V lost 5 bases, and 12 bases had no gene match. CDR3 size: 18 residues.